This TCR beta chain was sequenced for a study of T cells in Graves' hyperthyroidism and ophthalmopathy. About the research overall: Once the initial diagnosis was made, peripheral blood was obtained before any treatment.

RNA transcripts served as the template for amplifying TCR beta CDR3 regions. Researchers ran a first-round RT-PCR on the TCR CDR3 using the HTBI primer set. TCRdb itself ran the multiplex PCR reads through MiXCR, one entry per CDR3 protein. The repertoire holds 700,000 to 950,000 distinct CDR3 sequences, with about a third as singletons. The CDR3 contains 11 residues. The V end lost 3 bases, the J end lost 5 bases, and 5 bases lay between the germline ends. This clonotype was seen more than once but under ten times. Absent ophthalmopathy progression within 18 months defined stable Graves' hyperthyroidism. Hyperthyroidism patients were newly diagnosed, had disease duration under 2 months, and were aged 18 to 65 years. A patient was excluded if there was uncontrolled infection, other autoimmune disease, pregnancy or lactation.

Material: blood. The chain combines TRBV12-3 or TRBV12-4 with TRBJ2-7; TRBD2 is a possible D gene (5 bases). This clonotype was sampled from a middle-aged woman with Graves' hyperthyroidism. CDR3 nucleotides: TGTGCCAGCAGTTTCGGGGACGAGCAGTACTTC. Translation gives CASSFGDEQYF.